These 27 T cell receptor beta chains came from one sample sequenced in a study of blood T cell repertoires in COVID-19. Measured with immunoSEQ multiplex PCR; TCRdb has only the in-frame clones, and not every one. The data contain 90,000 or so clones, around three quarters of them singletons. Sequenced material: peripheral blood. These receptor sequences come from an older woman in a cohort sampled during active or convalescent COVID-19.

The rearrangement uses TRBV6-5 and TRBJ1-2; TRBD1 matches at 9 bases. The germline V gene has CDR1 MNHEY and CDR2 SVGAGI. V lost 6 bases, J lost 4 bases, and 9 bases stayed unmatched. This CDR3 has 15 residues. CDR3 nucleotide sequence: TGTGCCAGCAGAGGCACCGGGACAGGGATCTATGGCTACACCTTC. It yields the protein CASRGTGTGIYGYTF.

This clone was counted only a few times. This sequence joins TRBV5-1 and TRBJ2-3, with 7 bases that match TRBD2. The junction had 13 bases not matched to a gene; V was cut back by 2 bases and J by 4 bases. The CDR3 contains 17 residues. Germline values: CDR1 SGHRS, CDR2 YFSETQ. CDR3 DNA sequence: TGCGCCAGCAGCTTTGGGCTACGGGGGGTTATCGCAGATACGCAGTATTTT. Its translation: CASSFGLRGVIADTQYF.

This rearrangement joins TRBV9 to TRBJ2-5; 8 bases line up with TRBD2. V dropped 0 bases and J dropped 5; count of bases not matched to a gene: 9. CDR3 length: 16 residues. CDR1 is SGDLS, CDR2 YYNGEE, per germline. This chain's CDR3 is CASSVGLSGGQETQYF. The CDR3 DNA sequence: TGTGCCAGCAGCGTAGGCCTCTCGGGGGGGCAGGAGACCCAGTACTTC. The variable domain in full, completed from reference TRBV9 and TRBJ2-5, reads DSGVTQTPKHLITATGQRVTLRCSPRSGDLSVYWYQQSLDQGLQFLIQYYNGEERAKGNILERFSAQQFPDLHSELNLSSLELGDSALYFCASSVGLSGGQETQYFGPGTRLLVL.

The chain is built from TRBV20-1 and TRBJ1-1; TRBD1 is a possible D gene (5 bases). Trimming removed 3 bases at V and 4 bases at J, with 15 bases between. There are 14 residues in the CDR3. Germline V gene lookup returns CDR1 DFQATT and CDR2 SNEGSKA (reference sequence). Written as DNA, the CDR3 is TGCAGTGCTAGTGCGCCAGGTCAGGGCACTGAAGCTTTCTTT. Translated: CSASAPGQGTEAFF.

CDR3 amino acids: CASSLGYKGARETQYF. The CDR3 DNA reads as TGTGCCAGCAGCTTAGGCTATAAGGGGGCGAGAGAGACCCAGTACTTC. The chain recombines TRBV7-2 with TRBJ2-5, with 7 bases aligning to TRBD1. CDR3 size: 16 residues. J lost 4 bases, V lost 1 base, and 9 bases had no gene match. CDR1 and CDR2 from the germline V gene are SGHTA and FQGNSA. Combining the CDR3 with reference TRBV7-2 and TRBJ2-5 gives the whole variable domain GAGVSQSPSNKVTEKGKDVELRCDPISGHTALYWYRQSLGQGLEFLIYFQGNSAPDKSGLPSDRFSAERTGGSVSTLTIQRTQQEDSAVYLCASSLGYKGARETQYFGPGTRLLVL.

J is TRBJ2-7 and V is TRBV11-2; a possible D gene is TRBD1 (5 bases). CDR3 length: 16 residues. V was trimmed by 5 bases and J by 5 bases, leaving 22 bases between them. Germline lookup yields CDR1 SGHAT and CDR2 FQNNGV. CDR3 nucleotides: TGTGCCAGCAGCGTAGCCCCCCAGGGCCCTAGGGACGAGCAGTACTTC. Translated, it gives CASSVAPQGPRDEQYF.

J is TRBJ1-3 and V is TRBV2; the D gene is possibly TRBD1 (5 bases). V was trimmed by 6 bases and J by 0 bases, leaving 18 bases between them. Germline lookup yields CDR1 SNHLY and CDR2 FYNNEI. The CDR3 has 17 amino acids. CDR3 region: CASSQNRFHSSGNTIYF. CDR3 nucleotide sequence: TGTGCCAGCAGCCAAAACAGGTTTCACAGCTCTGGAAACACCATATATTTT.

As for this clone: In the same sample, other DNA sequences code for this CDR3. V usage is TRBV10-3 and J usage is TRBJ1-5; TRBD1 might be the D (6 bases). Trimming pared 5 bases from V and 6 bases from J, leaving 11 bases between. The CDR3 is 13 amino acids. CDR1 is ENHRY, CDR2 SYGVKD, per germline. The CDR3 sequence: CAISTGLGQPQHF. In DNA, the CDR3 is TGTGCCATCAGTACAGGGTTGGGTCAGCCCCAGCATTTT.

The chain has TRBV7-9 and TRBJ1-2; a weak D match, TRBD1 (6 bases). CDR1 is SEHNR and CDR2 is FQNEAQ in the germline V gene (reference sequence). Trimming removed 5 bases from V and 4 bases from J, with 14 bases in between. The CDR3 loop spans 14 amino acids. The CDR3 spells CASSPSDRAYGYTF. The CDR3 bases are TGTGCCAGCAGCCCGTCGGACAGAGCCTATGGCTACACCTTC.

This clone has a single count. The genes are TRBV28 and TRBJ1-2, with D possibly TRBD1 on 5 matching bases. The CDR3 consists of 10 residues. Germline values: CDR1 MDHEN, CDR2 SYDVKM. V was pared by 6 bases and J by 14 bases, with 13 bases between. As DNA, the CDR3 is TGTGCCAGCAGCTCACAGGATAAGACCTTC. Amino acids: CASSSQDKTF.

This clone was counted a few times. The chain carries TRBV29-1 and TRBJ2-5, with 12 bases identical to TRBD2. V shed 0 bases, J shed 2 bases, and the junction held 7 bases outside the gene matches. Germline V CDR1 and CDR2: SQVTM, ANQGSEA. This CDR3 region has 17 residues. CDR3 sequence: CSVEDPPSGGVQETQYF. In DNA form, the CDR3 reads TGCAGCGTTGAAGATCCTCCTAGCGGGGGGGTTCAAGAGACCCAGTACTTC.

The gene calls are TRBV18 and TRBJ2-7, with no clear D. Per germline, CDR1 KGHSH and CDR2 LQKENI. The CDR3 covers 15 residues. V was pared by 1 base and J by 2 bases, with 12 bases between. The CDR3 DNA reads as TGTGCCAGCTCACCACGAGACACCCCAACCTACGAGCAGTACTTC. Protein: CASSPRDTPTYEQYF. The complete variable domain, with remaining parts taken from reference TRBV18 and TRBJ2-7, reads NAGVMQNPRHLVRRRGQEARLRCSPMKGHSHVYWYRQLPEEGLKFMVYLQKENIIDESGMPKERFSAEFPKEGPSILRIQQVVRGDSAAYFCASSPRDTPTYEQYFGPGTRLTVT.

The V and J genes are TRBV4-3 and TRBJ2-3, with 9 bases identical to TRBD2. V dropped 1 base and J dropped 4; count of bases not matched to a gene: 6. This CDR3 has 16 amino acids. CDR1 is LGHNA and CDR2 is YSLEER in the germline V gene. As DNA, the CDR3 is TGCGCCAGCAGCCAAGGAGGGGGCGGGGGGGCAGATACGCAGTATTTT. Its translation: CASSQGGGGGADTQYF.

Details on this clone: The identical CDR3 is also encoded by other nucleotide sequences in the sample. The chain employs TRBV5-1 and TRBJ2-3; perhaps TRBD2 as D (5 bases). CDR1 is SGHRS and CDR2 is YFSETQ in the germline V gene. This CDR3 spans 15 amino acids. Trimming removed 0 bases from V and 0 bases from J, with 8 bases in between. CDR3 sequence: CASSLGGGSTDTQYF. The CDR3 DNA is TGCGCCAGCAGCTTGGGAGGCGGGAGCACAGATACGCAGTATTTT.

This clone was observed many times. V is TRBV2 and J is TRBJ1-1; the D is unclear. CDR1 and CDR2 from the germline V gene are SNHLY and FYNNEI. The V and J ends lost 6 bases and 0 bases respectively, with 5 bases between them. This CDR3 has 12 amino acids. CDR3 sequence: CASRGMNTEAFF. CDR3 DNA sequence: TGTGCCAGCAGGGGCATGAACACTGAAGCTTTCTTT.

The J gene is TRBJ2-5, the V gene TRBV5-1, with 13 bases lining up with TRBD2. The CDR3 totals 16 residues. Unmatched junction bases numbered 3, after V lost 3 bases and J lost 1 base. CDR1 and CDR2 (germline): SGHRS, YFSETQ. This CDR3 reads CASSSGLAGAQETQYF. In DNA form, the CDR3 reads TGCGCCAGCAGCTCCGGACTAGCGGGGGCCCAAGAGACCCAGTACTTC.

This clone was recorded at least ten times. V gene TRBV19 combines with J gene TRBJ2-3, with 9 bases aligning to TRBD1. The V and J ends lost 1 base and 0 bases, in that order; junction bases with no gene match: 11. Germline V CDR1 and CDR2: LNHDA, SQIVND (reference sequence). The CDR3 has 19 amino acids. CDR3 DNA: TGTGCCAGTAGTATAGGCGGAGGCACAGGGGGCTCTAGCACAGATACGCAGTATTTT. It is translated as CASSIGGGTGGSSTDTQYF. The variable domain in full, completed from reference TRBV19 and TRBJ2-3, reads DGGITQSPKYLFRKEGQNVTLSCEQNLNHDAMYWYRQDPGQGLRLIYYSQIVNDFQKGDIAEGYSVSREKKESFPLTVTSAQKNPTAFYLCASSIGGGTGGSSTDTQYFGPGTRLTVL.

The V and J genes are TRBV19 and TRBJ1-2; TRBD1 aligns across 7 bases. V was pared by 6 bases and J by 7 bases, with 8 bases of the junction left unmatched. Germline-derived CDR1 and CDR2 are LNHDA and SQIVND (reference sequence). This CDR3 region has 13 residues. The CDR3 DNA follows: TGTGCCAGTAGGCTAACAGGGGAAGGTGGCTACACCTTC. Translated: CASRLTGEGGYTF.

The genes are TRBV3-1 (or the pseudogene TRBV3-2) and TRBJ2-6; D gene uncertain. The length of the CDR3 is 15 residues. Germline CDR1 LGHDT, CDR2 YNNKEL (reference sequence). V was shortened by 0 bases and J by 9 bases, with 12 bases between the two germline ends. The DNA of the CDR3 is TGTGCCAGCAGCCAAGACTCGAATACCGGCAACGTCCTGACTTTC. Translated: CASSQDSNTGNVLTF.

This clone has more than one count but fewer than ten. The CDR3 sequence: CASSELQGSTEAFF. CDR3 coding DNA: TGTGCCAGCAGTGAGCTACAGGGGAGCACTGAAGCTTTCTTT. The gene calls are TRBV6-1 and TRBJ1-1, with TRBD1 matching over 7 bases. Germline CDR1 reads MNHNS; CDR2 reads SASEGT. The CDR3 has 14 amino acids. Trimming cost V 3 bases and J 4 bases; bases outside gene matches: 5.

DNA for the CDR3: TGTGCCAGCAGTTTTGCAGGTTCCACTTCACCCCTCCACTTT. It codes for CASSFAGSTSPLHF. The chain employs TRBV28 and TRBJ1-6, with D hard to call. CDR1 MDHEN and CDR2 SYDVKM come from the germline V gene. The CDR3 loop spans 14 amino acids. Trimming took off 3 bases at V and 9 bases at J, with 12 bases between the two ends.

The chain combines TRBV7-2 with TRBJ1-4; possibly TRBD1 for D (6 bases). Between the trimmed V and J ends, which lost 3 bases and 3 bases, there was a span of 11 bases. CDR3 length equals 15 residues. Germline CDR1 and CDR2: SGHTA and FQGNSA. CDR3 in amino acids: CASSFSGEPNEKLFF. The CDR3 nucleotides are TGTGCCAGCAGCTTTTCAGGGGAACCTAATGAAAAACTGTTTTTT. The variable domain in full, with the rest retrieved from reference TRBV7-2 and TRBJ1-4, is GAGVSQSPSNKVTEKGKDVELRCDPISGHTALYWYRQSLGQGLEFLIYFQGNSAPDKSGLPSDRFSAERTGGSVSTLTIQRTQQEDSAVYLCASSFSGEPNEKLFFGSGTQLSVL.

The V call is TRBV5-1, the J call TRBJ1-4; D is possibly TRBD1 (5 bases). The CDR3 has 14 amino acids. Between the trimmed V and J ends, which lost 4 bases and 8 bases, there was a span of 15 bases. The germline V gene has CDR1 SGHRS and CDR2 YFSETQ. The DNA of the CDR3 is TGCGCCAGCAGCCTTGTCCAGGGCCGGGAAAAACTGTTTTTT. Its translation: CASSLVQGREKLFF.

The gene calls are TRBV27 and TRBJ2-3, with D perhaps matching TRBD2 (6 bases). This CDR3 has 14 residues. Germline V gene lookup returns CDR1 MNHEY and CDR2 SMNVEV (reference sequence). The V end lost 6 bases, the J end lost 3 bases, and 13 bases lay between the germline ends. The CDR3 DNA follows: TGTGCCAGCAGACCGGGCGGGAAAACAGATACGCAGTATTTT. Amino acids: CASRPGGKTDTQYF.

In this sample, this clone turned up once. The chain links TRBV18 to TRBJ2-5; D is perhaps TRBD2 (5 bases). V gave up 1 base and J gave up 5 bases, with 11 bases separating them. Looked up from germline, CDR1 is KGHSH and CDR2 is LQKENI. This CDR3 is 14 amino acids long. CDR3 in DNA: TGTGCCAGCTCACCACGCCTAGCACGCGAGACCCAGTACTTC. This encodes CASSPRLARETQYF.

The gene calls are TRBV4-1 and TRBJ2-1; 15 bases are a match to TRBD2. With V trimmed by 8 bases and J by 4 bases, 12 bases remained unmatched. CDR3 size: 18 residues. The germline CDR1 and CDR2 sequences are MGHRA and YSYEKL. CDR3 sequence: CASAGTSGGPGPYNEQFF. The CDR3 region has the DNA TGCGCCAGCGCCGGGACTAGCGGGGGGCCCGGGCCTTACAATGAGCAGTTCTTC.

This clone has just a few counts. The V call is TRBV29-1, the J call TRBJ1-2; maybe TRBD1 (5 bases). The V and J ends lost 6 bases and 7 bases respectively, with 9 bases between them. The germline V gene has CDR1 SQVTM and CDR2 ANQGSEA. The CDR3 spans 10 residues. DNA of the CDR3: TGCAGCGTCCAGGGTCCTGGCTACACCTTC. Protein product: CSVQGPGYTF.